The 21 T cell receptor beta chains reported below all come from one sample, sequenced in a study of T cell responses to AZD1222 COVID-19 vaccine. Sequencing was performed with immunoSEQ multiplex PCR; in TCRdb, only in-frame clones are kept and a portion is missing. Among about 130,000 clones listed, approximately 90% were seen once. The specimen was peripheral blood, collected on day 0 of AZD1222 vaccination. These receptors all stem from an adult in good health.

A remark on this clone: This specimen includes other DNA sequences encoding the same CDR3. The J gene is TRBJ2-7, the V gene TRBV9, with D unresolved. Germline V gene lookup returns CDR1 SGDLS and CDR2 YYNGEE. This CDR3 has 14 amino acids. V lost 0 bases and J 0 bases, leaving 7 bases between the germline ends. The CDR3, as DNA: TGTGCCAGCAGCGTAGGTGGTAGCTCCTACGAGCAGTACTTC. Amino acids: CASSVGGSSYEQYF.

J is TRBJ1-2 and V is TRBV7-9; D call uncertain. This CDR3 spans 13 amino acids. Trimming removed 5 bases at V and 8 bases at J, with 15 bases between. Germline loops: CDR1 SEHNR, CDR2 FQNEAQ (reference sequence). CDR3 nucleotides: TGTGCCAGCAGCCAAGGCGATAGGCCCGGCTACACCTTC. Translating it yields CASSQGDRPGYTF.

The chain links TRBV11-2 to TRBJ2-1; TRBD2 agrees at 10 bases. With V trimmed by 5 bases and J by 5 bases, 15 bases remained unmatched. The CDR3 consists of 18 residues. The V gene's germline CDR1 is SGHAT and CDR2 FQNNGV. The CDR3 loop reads CASSPAGLAGVRNNEQFF. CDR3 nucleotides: TGTGCCAGCAGCCCAGCCGGGCTAGCGGGGGTAAGGAACAATGAGCAGTTCTTC. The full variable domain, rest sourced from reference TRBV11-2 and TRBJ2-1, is EAGVAQSPRYKIIEKRQSVAFWCNPISGHATLYWYQQILGQGPKLLIQFQNNGVVDDSQLPKDRFSAERLKGVDSTLKIQPAKLEDSAVYLCASSPAGLAGVRNNEQFFGPGTRLTVL.

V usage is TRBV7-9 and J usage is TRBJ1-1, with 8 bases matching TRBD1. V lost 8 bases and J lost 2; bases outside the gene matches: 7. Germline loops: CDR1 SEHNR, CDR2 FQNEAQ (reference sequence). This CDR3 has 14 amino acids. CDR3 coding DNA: TGTGCCAGCGGGGGACAGGATATTAACACTGAAGCTTTCTTT. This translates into CASGGQDINTEAFF.

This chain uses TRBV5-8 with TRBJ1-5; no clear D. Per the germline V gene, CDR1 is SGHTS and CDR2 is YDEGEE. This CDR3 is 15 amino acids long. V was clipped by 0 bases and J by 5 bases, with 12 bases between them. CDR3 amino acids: CASSLVISGDQPQHF. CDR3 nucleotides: TGTGCCAGCAGCTTGGTGATATCTGGGGATCAGCCCCAGCATTTT.

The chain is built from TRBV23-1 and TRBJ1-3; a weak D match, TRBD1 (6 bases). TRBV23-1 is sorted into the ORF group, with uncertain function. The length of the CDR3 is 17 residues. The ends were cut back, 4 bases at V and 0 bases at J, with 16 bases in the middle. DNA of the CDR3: TGCGCCAGCAGTCTTGGGGCAGGGGTCCACTCTGGAAACACCATATATTTT. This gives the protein CASSLGAGVHSGNTIYF.

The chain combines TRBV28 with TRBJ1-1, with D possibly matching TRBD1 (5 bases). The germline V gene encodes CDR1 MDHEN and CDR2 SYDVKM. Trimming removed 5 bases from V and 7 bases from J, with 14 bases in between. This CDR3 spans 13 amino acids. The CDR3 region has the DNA TGTGCCAGCAGTCCCAGACAGTTCAGTGAAGCTTTCTTT. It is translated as CASSPRQFSEAFF. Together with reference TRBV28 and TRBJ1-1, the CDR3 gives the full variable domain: DVKVTQSSRYLVKRTGEKVFLECVQDMDHENMFWYRQDPGLGLRLIYFSYDVKMKEKGDIPEGYSVSREKKERFSLILESASTNQTSMYLCASSPRQFSEAFFGQGTRLTVV.

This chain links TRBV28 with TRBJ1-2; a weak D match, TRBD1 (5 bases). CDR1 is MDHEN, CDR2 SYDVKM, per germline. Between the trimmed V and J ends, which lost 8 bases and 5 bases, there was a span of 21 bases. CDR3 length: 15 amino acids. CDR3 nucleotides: TGTGCCAGCCTCCGGGACTCTCAGACCCTTTATGGCTACACCTTC. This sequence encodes CASLRDSQTLYGYTF.

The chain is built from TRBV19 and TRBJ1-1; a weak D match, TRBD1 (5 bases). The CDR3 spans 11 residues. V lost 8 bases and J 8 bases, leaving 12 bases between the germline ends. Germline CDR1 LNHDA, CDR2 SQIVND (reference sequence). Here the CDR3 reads CASAFGGEAFF. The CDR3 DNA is TGTGCCAGTGCCTTTGGGGGGGAAGCTTTCTTT.

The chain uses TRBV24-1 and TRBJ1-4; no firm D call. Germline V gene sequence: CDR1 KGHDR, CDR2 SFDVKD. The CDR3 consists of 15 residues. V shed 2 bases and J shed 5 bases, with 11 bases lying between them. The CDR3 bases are TGTGCCACCAGTGATTCCCTCTCCAAAAATGAAAAACTGTTTTTT. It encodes CATSDSLSKNEKLFF.

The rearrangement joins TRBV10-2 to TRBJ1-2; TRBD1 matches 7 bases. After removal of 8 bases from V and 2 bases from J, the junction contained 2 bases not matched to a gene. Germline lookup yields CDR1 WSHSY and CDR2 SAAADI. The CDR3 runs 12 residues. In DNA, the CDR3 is TGCGCCAGCCAACAGGGGAACTATGGCTACACCTTC. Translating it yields CASQQGNYGYTF.

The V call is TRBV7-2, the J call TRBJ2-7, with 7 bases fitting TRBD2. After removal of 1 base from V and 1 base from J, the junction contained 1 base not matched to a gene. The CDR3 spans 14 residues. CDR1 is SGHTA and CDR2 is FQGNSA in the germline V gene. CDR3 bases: TGTGCCAGCAGCTTAGTGGGGGGGTCCTACGAGCAGTACTTC. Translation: CASSLVGGSYEQYF.

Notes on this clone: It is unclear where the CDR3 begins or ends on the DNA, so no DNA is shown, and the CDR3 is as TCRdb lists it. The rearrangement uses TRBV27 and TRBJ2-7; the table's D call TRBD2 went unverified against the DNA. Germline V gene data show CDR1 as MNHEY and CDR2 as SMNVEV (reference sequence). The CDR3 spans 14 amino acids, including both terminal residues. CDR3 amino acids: CASILGGFDYEQYF.

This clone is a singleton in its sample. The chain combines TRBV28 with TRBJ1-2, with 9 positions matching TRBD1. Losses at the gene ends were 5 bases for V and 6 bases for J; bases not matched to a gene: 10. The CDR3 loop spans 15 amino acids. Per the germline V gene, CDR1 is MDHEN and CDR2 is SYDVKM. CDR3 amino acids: CASSLTGGAGDGYTF. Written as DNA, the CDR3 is TGTGCCAGCAGTCTCACAGGGGGCGCAGGAGATGGCTACACCTTC.

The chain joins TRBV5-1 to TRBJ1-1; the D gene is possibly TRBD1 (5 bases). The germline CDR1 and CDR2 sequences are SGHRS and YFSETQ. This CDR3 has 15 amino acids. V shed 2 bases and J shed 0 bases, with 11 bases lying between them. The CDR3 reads CASSFSGTLNTEAFF. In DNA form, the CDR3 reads TGCGCCAGCAGCTTTTCCGGGACTTTGAACACTGAAGCTTTCTTT.

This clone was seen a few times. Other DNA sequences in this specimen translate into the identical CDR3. The CDR3 DNA is TGTGCCAGCAGCTTAGAACAAAATCAGCCCCAGCATTTT. Protein product: CASSLEQNQPQHF. The chain is built from TRBV7-2 and TRBJ1-5; no clear D. Trimming left V 1 base short and J 4 bases short, with 5 bases between. Germline V gene data show CDR1 as SGHTA and CDR2 as FQGNSA. The CDR3 runs 13 residues.

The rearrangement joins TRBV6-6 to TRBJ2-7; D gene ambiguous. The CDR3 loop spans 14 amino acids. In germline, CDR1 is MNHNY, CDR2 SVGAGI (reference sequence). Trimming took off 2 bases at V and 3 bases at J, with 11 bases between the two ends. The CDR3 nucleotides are TGTGCCAGCAGTTACCCTGACACATTCTACGAGCAGTACTTC. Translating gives CASSYPDTFYEQYF.

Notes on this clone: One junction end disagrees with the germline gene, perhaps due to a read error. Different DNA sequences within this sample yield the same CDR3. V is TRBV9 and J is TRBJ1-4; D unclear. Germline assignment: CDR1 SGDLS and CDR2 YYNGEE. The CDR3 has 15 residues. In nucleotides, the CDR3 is TGTGCCAGCAGCGCAACGGTTGCAACTAATGAAAAACTATTTTTT. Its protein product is CASSATVATNEKLFF.

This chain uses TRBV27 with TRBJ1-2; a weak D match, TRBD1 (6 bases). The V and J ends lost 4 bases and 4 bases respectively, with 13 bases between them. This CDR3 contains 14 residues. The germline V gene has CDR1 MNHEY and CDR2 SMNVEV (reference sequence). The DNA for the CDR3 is TGTGCCAGCAGTTACAGGGATTTACGCTATGGCTACACCTTC. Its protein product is CASSYRDLRYGYTF.

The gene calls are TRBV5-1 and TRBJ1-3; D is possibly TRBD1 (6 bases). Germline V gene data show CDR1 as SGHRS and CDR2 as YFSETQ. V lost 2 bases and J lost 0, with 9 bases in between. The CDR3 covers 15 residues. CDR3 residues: CASSFGTYSGNTIYF. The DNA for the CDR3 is TGCGCCAGCAGCTTCGGGACATACTCTGGAAACACCATATATTTT.

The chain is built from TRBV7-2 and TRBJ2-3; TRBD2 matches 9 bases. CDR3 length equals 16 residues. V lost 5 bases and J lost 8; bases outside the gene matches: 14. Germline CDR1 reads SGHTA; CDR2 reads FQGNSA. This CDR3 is CASSTLERGAPPTQYF. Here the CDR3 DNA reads TGTGCCAGCAGCACCCTCGAGCGGGGGGCCCCGCCTACGCAGTATTTT.